The T cell receptor (beta chain) under discussion was sequenced for a study of cytomegalovirus exposure and HLA in healthy donors. The CDR3 runs to 14 residues. Germline lookup yields CDR1 SNHLY and CDR2 FYNNEI. V lost 5 bases to trimming and J lost 6 bases; unmatched junction nucleotides: 7. The PCR had 60 Vbeta and 13 Jbeta primers. TCRdb's copy holds only in-frame clones and misses some; the assay was immunoSEQ multiplex PCR. The table has approximately 150,000 clones, around 80% seen once. This sequence joins TRBV2 and TRBJ1-1; 9 nucleotides align to TRBD1. The sequence derives from a middle-aged woman in good health and CMV-seropositive. The sample taken for sequencing was PBMCs. The CDR3 is CASSPGTGRSEAFF. The DNA of the CDR3 is TGTGCCAGCAGTCCCGGGACAGGGAGATCTGAAGCTTTCTTT.